The TCR beta chain under discussion was sequenced for a study of spatial heterogeneity in lung cancer. Points from the study as a whole: How many expanded intratumoral alpha and beta TCRs were present tracked the tumor mutation count, which was a count of nonsynonymous mutations.

V lost 1 base and J lost 6, with 12 bases in between. In germline, CDR1 is DFQATT, CDR2 SNEGSKA (reference sequence). The length of the CDR3 is 14 residues. One entry per CDR3 protein, called by TCRdb with MiXCR from the 5' RACE reads. The sample lists 2,700 or so distinct CDR3 sequences; 5% to 7% were seen once. This clonotype was recorded many times. Its specificity is not known. Little can be read into the size of this beta chain, an off-target read in a library designed for alpha chains. Time point of the sample: sample taken at primary tumor resection. The V gene is TRBV20-1, the J gene TRBJ2-2; D could derive from TRBD1 or TRBD2 (5 bases each). The TCR comes from a male donor with early-stage non-small cell lung cancer. Sequenced material: lung tumor tissue, taken at surgery. CDR3 sequence reads: CSARVGLGAGELFF. The CDR3 nucleotides read TGCAGTGCTAGAGTCGGGTTGGGGGCCGGGGAGCTGTTTTTT.